One sample yielded the 24 T cell receptor beta chains listed below, sequenced in a study of blood T cell repertoires in COVID-19. Profiled with immunoSEQ multiplex PCR; TCRdb holds only in-frame clones, not every one. This table holds 80,000 to 95,000 clones, 80% to 85% found once. The sample consisted of peripheral blood. Receptor source: a woman of 80 years or more with active or convalescent COVID-19.

The gene calls are TRBV5-1 and TRBJ1-1; D not resolved. Deletions cut 2 bases from V and 0 bases from J, with 20 bases between. Germline CDR1 reads SGHRS; CDR2 reads YFSETQ. CDR3 length equals 18 residues. As DNA, the CDR3 is TGCGCCAGCAGCTTTAATTTTAGAGGAGGATTTATGAACACTGAAGCTTTCTTT. Amino acids: CASSFNFRGGFMNTEAFF. The variable domain in full, completed from reference TRBV5-1 and TRBJ1-1, reads KAGVTQTPRYLIKTRGQQVTLSCSPISGHRSVSWYQQTPGQGLQFLFEYFSETQRNKGNFPGRFSGRQFSNSRSEMNVSTLELGDSALYLCASSFNFRGGFMNTEAFFGQGTRLTVV.

The chain carries TRBV15 and TRBJ2-7; 8 bases align to TRBD2. The V segment lost 0 bases and the J segment 1 base; nucleotides outside the gene matches: 5. The CDR3 covers 16 residues. CDR1 and CDR2 (germline): LNHNV, YYDKDF (reference sequence). The CDR3 bases are TGTGCCACCAGCAGAGATTGGGCGGGAGGATCCTACGAGCAGTACTTC. Translation: CATSRDWAGGSYEQYF.

This clone was counted once. This sequence joins TRBV30 and TRBJ2-7, with D unclear. Trimming stripped 4 bases from V and 2 bases from J, with 12 bases between. Germline CDR1 is GTSNPN and CDR2 is SVGIG (reference sequence). CDR3 size: 13 residues. CDR3 sequence (DNA): TGTGCCTGGACTAATTTTCTGACCTACGAGCAGTACTTC. As protein: CAWTNFLTYEQYF.

The V gene is TRBV7-2, the J gene TRBJ1-1; 7 nucleotides agree with TRBD1. Germline CDR1 is SGHTA and CDR2 is FQGNSA. V shed 2 bases, J shed 6 bases, and the junction held 9 bases outside the gene matches. The CDR3 loop spans 15 amino acids. CDR3 sequence (DNA): TGTGCCAGCAGCTTAAGGACAGGTTATCGCGCTGAAGCTTTCTTT. Translated, it gives CASSLRTGYRAEAFF. Looking up the rest from reference TRBV7-2 and TRBJ1-1 gives the full variable domain: GAGVSQSPSNKVTEKGKDVELRCDPISGHTALYWYRQSLGQGLEFLIYFQGNSAPDKSGLPSDRFSAERTGGSVSTLTIQRTQQEDSAVYLCASSLRTGYRAEAFFGQGTRLTVV.

V usage is TRBV11-2 and J usage is TRBJ1-1; 7 nucleotides line up with TRBD1. The V segment lost 6 bases and the J segment 5 bases; nucleotides outside the gene matches: 9. Germline CDR1 SGHAT, CDR2 FQNNGV. The CDR3 has 14 residues. The CDR3 DNA follows: TGTGCCAGCAGTTGGGACAGCCCGAGAACTGAAGCTTTCTTT. It yields the protein CASSWDSPRTEAFF.

The rearrangement joins TRBV2 to TRBJ2-5; TRBD1 aligns across 7 bases. CDR3 length equals 14 residues. The germline V gene has CDR1 SNHLY and CDR2 FYNNEI. Losses at the gene ends were 7 bases for V and 3 bases for J; bases not matched to a gene: 8. The chain's CDR3 is CASKSGTAEETQYF. The CDR3 DNA is TGTGCCAGCAAATCCGGGACAGCAGAAGAGACCCAGTACTTC.

The V call is TRBV4-2, the J call TRBJ1-2; 9 bases align to TRBD1. CDR1 and CDR2 from the germline V gene are LGHNA and YNFKEQ. The length of the CDR3 is 15 residues. The V and J ends lost 3 bases and 8 bases, in that order; junction bases with no gene match: 10. The CDR3 here is CASSQATGGVTGYTF. CDR3 nucleotide sequence: TGTGCCAGCAGCCAGGCGACAGGGGGGGTAACCGGCTACACCTTC.

The J gene is TRBJ2-2, the V gene TRBV7-9; weak D call: TRBD2 (5 bases). V was trimmed by 5 bases and J by 6 bases, leaving 13 bases between them. The CDR3 runs to 14 residues. The V gene's germline CDR1 is SEHNR and CDR2 FQNEAQ (reference sequence). The CDR3 region is CASSEGPVPGELFF. The CDR3 nucleotides read TGTGCCAGCAGCGAGGGCCCAGTCCCCGGGGAGCTGTTTTTT. The complete variable domain, with remaining parts taken from reference TRBV7-9 and TRBJ2-2, reads DTGVSQNPRHKITKRGQNVTFRCDPISEHNRLYWYRQTLGQGPEFLTYFQNEAQLEKSRLLSDRFSAERPKGSFSTLEIQRTEQGDSAMYLCASSEGPVPGELFFGEGSRLTVL.

This clone was seen a handful of times. J is TRBJ1-6 and V is TRBV5-1, with 7 bases lining up with TRBD1. There are 15 residues in the CDR3. V shed 3 bases and J 5 bases; nucleotides not matched to a gene: 5. In germline, CDR1 is SGHRS, CDR2 YFSETQ. The CDR3 bases are TGCGCCAGCAGCTCAAGGACAGGAAATAATTCACCCCTCCACTTT. Its translation: CASSSRTGNNSPLHF.

The chain is built from TRBV6-1 and TRBJ1-4; TRBD1 agrees at 7 bases. Germline-derived CDR1 and CDR2 are MNHNS and SASEGT. J lost 8 bases, V lost 3 bases, and 9 bases had no gene match. The CDR3 extends over 15 amino acids. The CDR3 DNA sequence: TGTGCCAGCAGTGATGAGGGGGCTGGTAGCGAAAAACTGTTTTTT. Its protein is CASSDEGAGSEKLFF.

The chain couples TRBV4-2 to TRBJ1-1, with D perhaps TRBD1 (5 bases). CDR3 size: 14 residues. Germline lookup yields CDR1 LGHNA and CDR2 YNFKEQ. Trimming shortened V by 6 bases and J by 1 base, and 12 bases separated the two germline ends. CDR3: CASRNPQGNTEAFF. The CDR3 nucleotides are TGTGCCAGCAGAAACCCTCAGGGGAACACTGAAGCTTTCTTT.

The J gene is TRBJ2-1, the V gene TRBV6-2 or TRBV6-3; TRBD2 aligns across 8 bases. V shed 5 bases, J shed 9 bases, and the junction held 15 bases outside the gene matches. The CDR3 is 16 residues long. Germline V CDR1 and CDR2: MNHEY, SVGEGT. The CDR3 sequence: CASSDLATGGRSEQFF. As DNA, the CDR3 is TGTGCCAGCAGTGACCTAGCAACGGGAGGGCGTAGTGAGCAGTTCTTC.

The chain couples TRBV30 to TRBJ2-5, with D possibly matching TRBD2 (5 bases). The germline V gene has CDR1 GTSNPN and CDR2 SVGIG (reference sequence). V lost 0 bases, J lost 5 bases, and 7 bases lay in between. The CDR3 covers 12 residues. CDR3 residues: CAWSVGGETQYF. The DNA for the CDR3 is TGTGCCTGGAGTGTAGGAGGTGAGACCCAGTACTTC.

CDR3 in amino acids: CASSLGRNHEQYF. In DNA form, the CDR3 reads TGTGCCAGCAGTTTGGGCAGGAACCACGAGCAGTACTTC. The rearrangement uses TRBV12-3 or TRBV12-4 and TRBJ2-7, with D uncertain. V was shortened by 3 bases and J by 5 bases, with 11 bases between the two germline ends. This CDR3 region has 13 residues.

This chain's CDR3 is CASSSGTRYNEQFF. The CDR3 coding sequence is TGTGCCAGCAGCTCCGGGACACGCTACAATGAGCAGTTCTTC. The V call is TRBV11-1, the J call TRBJ2-1; tentatively, D is TRBD1 (6 bases). Germline assignment: CDR1 SGHAT and CDR2 FQDESV (reference sequence). Trimming pared 4 bases from V and 3 bases from J, leaving 10 bases between. CDR3 length equals 14 residues.

This chain connects TRBV28 to TRBJ1-2; 9 nucleotides line up with TRBD1. The CDR3 totals 14 residues. V dropped 6 bases and J dropped 8; count of bases not matched to a gene: 10. The germline V gene encodes CDR1 MDHEN and CDR2 SYDVKM. In DNA, the CDR3 is TGTGCCAGCAGACCCACAGGGGGCTCGTGGGGCTACACCTTC. This sequence encodes CASRPTGGSWGYTF.

V usage is TRBV5-6 and J usage is TRBJ1-1; unclear D gene. V was cut by 1 base and J by 1 base, with 8 bases left in between. There are 14 residues in the CDR3. Germline loops: CDR1 SGHDT, CDR2 YYEEEE. Here the CDR3 reads CASSLFRKNTEAFF. The CDR3 DNA reads TGTGCCAGCAGCTTGTTCAGGAAGAACACTGAAGCTTTCTTT.

The V call is TRBV5-6, the J call TRBJ1-4; 9 bases map to TRBD1. The CDR3 contains 18 residues. V lost 1 base, J lost 7 bases, and 14 bases stayed unmatched. The germline V gene encodes CDR1 SGHDT and CDR2 YYEEEE. CDR3 sequence (DNA): TGTGCCAGCAGCTTGAACTTTCCGGGACAGGGCCGACGTGAAAAACTGTTTTTT. Translating it yields CASSLNFPGQGRREKLFF.

The rearrangement uses TRBV4-3 and TRBJ1-2, with D tentatively TRBD1 (5 bases). This CDR3 is built from 15 residues. Deletions cut 0 bases from V and 5 bases from J, with 13 bases between. Germline CDR1 is LGHNA and CDR2 is YSLEER. CDR3 sequence reads: CASSQDLGGLYGYTF. In nucleotides, the CDR3 is TGCGCCAGCAGCCAAGATCTGGGGGGGTTGTATGGCTACACCTTC.

The chain recombines TRBV28 with TRBJ1-5; no reliable D call. Per germline, CDR1 MDHEN and CDR2 SYDVKM. V dropped 6 bases and J dropped 4 bases, with 13 bases sitting between them. The CDR3 sequence is 14 residues long. Here the CDR3 DNA reads TGTGCCAGCAGACCCGGACTGGAAAATCAGCCCCAGCATTTT. It encodes CASRPGLENQPQHF.

Here the CDR3 DNA reads TGTGCCAGCAGTCCGGACAGCGAAAAACTGTTTTTT. Translated, it gives CASSPDSEKLFF. J is TRBJ1-4 and V is TRBV12-3 or TRBV12-4, with a weak D call TRBD1 (6 bases). This CDR3 is built from 12 residues. The germline V and J ends were trimmed by 5 bases and 8 bases, with 9 bases remaining between them.

The chain has TRBV19 and TRBJ2-1; 7 bases are shared with TRBD2. J lost 1 base, V lost 4 bases, and 1 base had no gene match. Germline values: CDR1 LNHDA, CDR2 SQIVND (reference sequence). CDR3 length: 14 residues. The CDR3 loop is CASSTSGSYNEQFF. The CDR3 DNA reads TGTGCCAGTAGTACTAGCGGATCCTACAATGAGCAGTTCTTC.

This sequence joins TRBV19 and TRBJ2-3, with TRBD2 matching 11 bases. The CDR3 covers 18 residues. The V segment lost 4 bases and the J segment 0 bases; nucleotides outside the gene matches: 9. Per germline, CDR1 LNHDA and CDR2 SQIVND (reference sequence). CDR3 in DNA: TGTGCCAGTAGTAATTCGCTAGCGGGAGGACTAAGCACAGATACGCAGTATTTT. Translation: CASSNSLAGGLSTDTQYF.

This clone was recorded a few times. The genes are TRBV2 and TRBJ2-5; 10 positions agree with TRBD2. The J segment lost 5 bases and the V segment lost 4 bases, leaving 10 bases of the junction unmatched. The CDR3 has 16 residues. Germline values: CDR1 SNHLY, CDR2 FYNNEI. The CDR3 sequence is CASSAPSGRATETQYF. The CDR3 region has the DNA TGTGCCAGCAGTGCCCCCAGCGGGAGGGCCACGGAGACCCAGTACTTC.